The entry below describes one T cell receptor (beta chain). Its target is unknown. The table came from immunoSEQ multiplex PCR; TCRdb's copy has only in-frame clones and leaves some out. The table lists roughly 100,000 clones, less than 90% of them singletons. The junction had 6 bases not matched to a gene; V was cut back by 3 bases and J by 1 base. The CDR3 loop spans 16 amino acids. Germline CDR1 MNHEY, CDR2 SMNVEV (reference sequence). This sample was taken from a study of OX40 agonist ivuxolimab in advanced cancers. Study background: Each patient was given ivuxolimab into a vein every 2 weeks, at 0.01 to 10 mg/kg.

General study points: CD4+ and CD8+ T cells in blood underwent clonal expansion by week 6 at 0.1 to 3.0 mg/kg. Relative to CD4+ cells, CD8+ T cells on average had more expanded clones.

The sequence came from an adult with an advanced solid tumor such as melanoma, head and neck, liver or kidney cancer. Sequencing used CD4+ or CD8+ T cells sorted from blood, obtained in a trial of the OX40 agonist ivuxolimab. The V and J genes are TRBV27 and TRBJ2-3; the match to TRBD2 covers 8 bases. CDR3 amino acids: CASSLWRGERTDTQYF. In DNA, the CDR3 is TGTGCCAGCAGTTTGTGGCGGGGGGAACGCACAGATACGCAGTATTTT.